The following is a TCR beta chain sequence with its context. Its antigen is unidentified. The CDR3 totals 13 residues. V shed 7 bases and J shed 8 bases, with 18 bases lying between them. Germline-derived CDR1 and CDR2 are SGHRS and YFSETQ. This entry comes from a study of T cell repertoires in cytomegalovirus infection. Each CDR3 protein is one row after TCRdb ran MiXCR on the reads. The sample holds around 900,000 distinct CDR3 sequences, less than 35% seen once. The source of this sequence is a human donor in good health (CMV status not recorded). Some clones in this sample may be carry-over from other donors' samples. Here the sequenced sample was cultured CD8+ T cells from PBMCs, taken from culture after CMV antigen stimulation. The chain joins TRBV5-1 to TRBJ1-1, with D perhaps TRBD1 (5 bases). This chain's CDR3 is CASSPPGTPEAFF. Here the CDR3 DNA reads TGCGCCAGCTCCCCTCCTGGGACCCCCGAAGCTTTCTTT. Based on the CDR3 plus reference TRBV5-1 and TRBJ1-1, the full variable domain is KAGVTQTPRYLIKTRGQQVTLSCSPISGHRSVSWYQQTPGQGLQFLFEYFSETQRNKGNFPGRFSGRQFSNSRSEMNVSTLELGDSALYLCASSPPGTPEAFFGQGTRLTVV.